The present T cell receptor beta chain was sequenced within a study of T cell repertoires in cytomegalovirus infection. Study details: In public TCR beta signatures, there were indications of both CMV infection and matching HLA type.

This clonotype was recorded at least ten times. Antigen specificity is unknown. V was shortened by 1 base and J by 0 bases, with 4 bases between the two germline ends. This CDR3 contains 13 residues. Germline V gives CDR1 SEHNR, CDR2 FQNEAQ (reference sequence). Study-wide results and caveats: The ex vivo response was dominated by HLA-C-restricted CMV-specific TCR beta clonotypes. Summed frequency of public TCR beta families distinguished CMV carriers with the relevant HLA.

Using its own MiXCR run on the reads, TCRdb lists one record per CDR3 protein. The table shows some 46,000 distinct CDR3 sequences, with around 21% occurring only once. This sequence joins TRBV7-9 and TRBJ2-7; D ambiguous. The clonotype originates from a human donor in good health (CMV status not recorded). Some clones in this sample may be carry-over from other donors' samples. This sample comprised CD8+ T cells from cultured PBMCs, obtained from culture after CMV antigen stimulation. The CDR3 sequence is CASSLDDSYEQYF. The CDR3 DNA follows: TGTGCCAGCAGCTTAGACGACTCCTACGAGCAGTACTTC.